Sequencing of this T cell receptor (beta chain) was carried out in a study of cytomegalovirus exposure and HLA in healthy donors. Across the study: The same platform was used for the approximately 110 validation repertoires and the approximately 670 first-cohort repertoires, a later analysis reported. General study results and limits: Confirmation was obtained in vitro that three CMV-associated chains are specific for CMV antigens. The authors enumerated roughly 180 TCR beta chains as linked to cytomegalovirus.

Some clones are missing from TCRdb's copy, which holds only in-frame ones; the method was immunoSEQ multiplex PCR. The sample has around 120,000 clones, approximately 90% seen once. For this clone: The antigen remains undetermined.

Trimming removed 1 base at V and 3 bases at J, with 6 bases between. Per the germline V gene, CDR1 is SGHTA and CDR2 is FQGNSA. This CDR3 contains 14 residues. Donors were drawn from the approximately 110-subject validation cohort, separate from the roughly 700-subject first cohort. The sequence derives from a woman in her late teens or twenties in good health and CMV-seronegative. The sequencing input was PBMCs. The chain links TRBV7-2 to TRBJ2-2; possibly TRBD1 for D (5 bases). The CDR3 loop reads CASSLGGHTGELFF. Written as DNA, the CDR3 is TGTGCCAGCAGCTTAGGGGGCCACACCGGGGAGCTGTTTTTT.